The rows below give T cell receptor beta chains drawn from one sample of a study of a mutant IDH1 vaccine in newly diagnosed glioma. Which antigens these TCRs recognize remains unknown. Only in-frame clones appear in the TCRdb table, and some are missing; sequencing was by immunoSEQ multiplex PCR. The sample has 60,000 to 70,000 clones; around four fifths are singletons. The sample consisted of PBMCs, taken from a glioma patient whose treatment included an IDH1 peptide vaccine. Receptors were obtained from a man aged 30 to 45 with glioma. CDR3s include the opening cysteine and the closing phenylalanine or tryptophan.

CDR3 protein: CASSSTGELFF; V gene: TRBV5-1; J gene: TRBJ2-2
CDR3 protein: CASSDWGGTEAFF; V gene: TRBV10-1; J gene: TRBJ1-1
CDR3 protein: CASSQVVAGISEQFF; V gene: TRBV4-1; J gene: TRBJ2-1
CDR3 protein: CASRPPGGPHEQYF; V gene: TRBV6-5; J gene: TRBJ2-7
CDR3 protein: CASSEGSPAGTGELFF; V gene: TRBV2; J gene: TRBJ2-2
CDR3 protein: CASSLLPGQGIEGYTF; V gene: TRBV27; J gene: TRBJ1-2
CDR3 protein: CASSVAGQGGSPLHF; V gene: TRBV9; J gene: TRBJ1-6
CDR3 protein: CASSPGWNNSPLHF; V gene: TRBV7-8; J gene: TRBJ1-6
CDR3 protein: CASSQGEEPYEQYF; V gene: TRBV4-2; J gene: TRBJ2-7
CDR3 protein: CASGDSFYEQYF; V gene: TRBV21-1; J gene: TRBJ2-7
CDR3 protein: CASSRAAGEGTEAFF; V gene: TRBV4-1; J gene: TRBJ1-1
CDR3 protein: CASSTGRGVYNEQFF; V gene: TRBV6-5; J gene: TRBJ2-1
CDR3 protein: CASSFGPGLTYF; V gene: TRBV5-8; J gene: TRBJ2-3
CDR3 protein: CASSYSGGPAKNIQYF; V gene: TRBV6-5; J gene: TRBJ2-4
CDR3 protein: CASSGILEGDGYTF; V gene: TRBV10-2; J gene: TRBJ1-2
CDR3 protein: CASSSGPLPNQPQHF; V gene: TRBV7-9; J gene: TRBJ1-5
CDR3 protein: CASSHPGITSAVMYNSPLHF; V gene: TRBV28; J gene: TRBJ1-6
CDR3 protein: CASSWNPGMPTEAFF; V gene: TRBV5-1; J gene: TRBJ1-1
CDR3 protein: CASSSSGRGDQPQHF; V gene: TRBV13; J gene: TRBJ1-5
CDR3 protein: CASSHAGYSSGNTIYF; V gene: TRBV2; J gene: TRBJ1-3
CDR3 protein: CASSPPTGTSRGEQFF; V gene: TRBV7-9; J gene: TRBJ2-1
CDR3 protein: CASSLQGHGNQPQHF; V gene: TRBV7-8; J gene: TRBJ1-5
CDR3 protein: CASSWDDRFEAFF; V gene: TRBV5-4; J gene: TRBJ1-1